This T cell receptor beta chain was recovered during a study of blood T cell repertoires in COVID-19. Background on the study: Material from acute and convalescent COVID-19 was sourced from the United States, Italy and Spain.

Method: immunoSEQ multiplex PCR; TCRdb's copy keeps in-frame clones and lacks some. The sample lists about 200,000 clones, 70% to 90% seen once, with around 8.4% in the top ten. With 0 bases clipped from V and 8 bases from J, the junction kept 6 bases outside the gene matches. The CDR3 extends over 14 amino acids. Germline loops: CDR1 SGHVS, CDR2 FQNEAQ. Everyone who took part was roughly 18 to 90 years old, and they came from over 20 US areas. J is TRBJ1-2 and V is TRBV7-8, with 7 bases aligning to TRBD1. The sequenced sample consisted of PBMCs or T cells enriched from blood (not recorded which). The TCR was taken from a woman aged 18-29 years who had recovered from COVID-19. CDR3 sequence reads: CASSLADRAGGYTF. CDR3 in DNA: TGTGCCAGCAGCTTAGCAGACAGGGCGGGAGGCTACACCTTC.